This section outlines one TCR beta chain sequence together with its context. The data are from a study of T cell changes during pregnancy in multiple sclerosis. Method: immunoSEQ multiplex PCR; TCRdb's copy keeps in-frame clones and lacks some. The sample lists 45,000 or so clones; about 91% were seen once. The trim removed 6 bases at V and 11 bases at J, leaving 7 bases unmatched. This CDR3 has 13 amino acids. The germline V gene has CDR1 MNHNY and CDR2 SVGAGI (reference sequence). This material consisted of CD8+ T cells from peripheral blood mononuclear cells, taken in the second trimester of pregnancy. The chain carries TRBV6-6 and TRBJ1-5; 10 bases line up with TRBD1. This receptor was taken from a female donor with multiple sclerosis, enrolled in a pregnancy study. CDR3 sequence: CASRGTGDLAQHF. The DNA of the CDR3 is TGTGCCAGCAGGGGGACAGGGGATCTGGCCCAGCATTTT.